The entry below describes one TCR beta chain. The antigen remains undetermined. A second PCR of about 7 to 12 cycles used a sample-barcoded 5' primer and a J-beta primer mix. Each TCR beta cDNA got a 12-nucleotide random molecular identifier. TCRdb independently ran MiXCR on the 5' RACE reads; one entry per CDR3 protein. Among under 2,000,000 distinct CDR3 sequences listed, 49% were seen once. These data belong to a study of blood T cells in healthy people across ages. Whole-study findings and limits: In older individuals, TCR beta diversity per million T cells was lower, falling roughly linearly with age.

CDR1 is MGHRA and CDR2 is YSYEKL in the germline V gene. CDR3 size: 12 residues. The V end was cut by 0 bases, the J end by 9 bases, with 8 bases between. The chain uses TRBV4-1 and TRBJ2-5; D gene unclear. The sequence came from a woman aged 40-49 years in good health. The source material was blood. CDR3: CASSQDAVSQYF. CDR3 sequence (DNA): TGCGCCAGCAGCCAAGATGCGGTGTCCCAGTACTTC.